There are a few counts of the clone carrying this T cell receptor (beta chain). The record originates from a study of T cells in localized non-small cell lung cancer. Some clones are missing from TCRdb's copy, which holds only in-frame ones; the method was immunoSEQ multiplex PCR. The table shows fewer than 20,000 clones, with around 79% occurring only once. Trimming took off 3 bases at V and 3 bases at J, with 15 bases between the two ends. CDR3 length: 14 amino acids. Germline CDR1 SQVTM, CDR2 ANQGSEA. The sample was peripheral blood, taken before any cancer treatment. The rearrangement links TRBV29-1 to TRBJ2-7, with D tentatively TRBD1 or TRBD2 (5 bases each). The TCR was taken from a male donor aged 60 or over with stage I lung adenocarcinoma. The CDR3 reads CSVDSATGGYEQYF. CDR3 in DNA: TGCAGCGTTGACTCGGCTACTGGGGGCTACGAGCAGTACTTC.